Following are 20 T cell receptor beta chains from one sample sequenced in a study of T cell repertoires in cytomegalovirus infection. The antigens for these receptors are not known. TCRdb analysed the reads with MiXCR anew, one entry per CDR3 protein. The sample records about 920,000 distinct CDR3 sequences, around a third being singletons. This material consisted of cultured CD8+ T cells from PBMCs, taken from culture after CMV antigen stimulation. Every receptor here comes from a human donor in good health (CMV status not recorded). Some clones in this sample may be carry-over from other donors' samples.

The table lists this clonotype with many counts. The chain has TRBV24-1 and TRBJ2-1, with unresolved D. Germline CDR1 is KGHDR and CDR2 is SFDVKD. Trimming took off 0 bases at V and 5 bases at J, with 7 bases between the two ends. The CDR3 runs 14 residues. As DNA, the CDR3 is TGTGCCACCAGTGATTTGCCCCCTCACAATGAGCAGTTCTTC. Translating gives CATSDLPPHNEQFF.

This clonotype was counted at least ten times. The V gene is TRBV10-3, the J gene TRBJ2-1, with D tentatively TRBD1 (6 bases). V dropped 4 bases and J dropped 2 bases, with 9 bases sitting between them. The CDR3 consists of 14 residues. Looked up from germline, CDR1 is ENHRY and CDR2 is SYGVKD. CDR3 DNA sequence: TGTGCCATCAGTGGGCAGGGGCCCTACAATGAGCAGTTCTTC. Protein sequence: CAISGQGPYNEQFF.

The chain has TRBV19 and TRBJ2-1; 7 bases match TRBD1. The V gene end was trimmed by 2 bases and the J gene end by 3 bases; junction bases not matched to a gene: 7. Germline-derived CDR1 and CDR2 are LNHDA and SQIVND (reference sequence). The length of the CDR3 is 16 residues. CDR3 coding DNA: TGTGCCAGTAGTATATACCCCAGGGGGATCTACAATGAGCAGTTCTTC. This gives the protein CASSIYPRGIYNEQFF. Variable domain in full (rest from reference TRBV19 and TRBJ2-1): DGGITQSPKYLFRKEGQNVTLSCEQNLNHDAMYWYRQDPGQGLRLIYYSQIVNDFQKGDIAEGYSVSREKKESFPLTVTSAQKNPTAFYLCASSIYPRGIYNEQFFGPGTRLTVL.

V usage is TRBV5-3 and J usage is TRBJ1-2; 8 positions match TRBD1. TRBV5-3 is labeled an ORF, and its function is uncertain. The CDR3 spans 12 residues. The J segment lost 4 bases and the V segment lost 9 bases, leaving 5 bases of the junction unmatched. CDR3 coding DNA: TGTGCCATCGGGGACAGGCTCTATGGCTACACCTTC. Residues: CAIGDRLYGYTF.

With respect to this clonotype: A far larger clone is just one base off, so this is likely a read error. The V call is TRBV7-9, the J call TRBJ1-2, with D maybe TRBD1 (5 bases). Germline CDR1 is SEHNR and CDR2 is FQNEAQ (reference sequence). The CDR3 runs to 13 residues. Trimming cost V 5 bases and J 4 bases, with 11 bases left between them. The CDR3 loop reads CASSMTGGYGYTF. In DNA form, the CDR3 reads TGTGCCAGCAGCATGACGGGGGGCTATGGCTACACCTTC.

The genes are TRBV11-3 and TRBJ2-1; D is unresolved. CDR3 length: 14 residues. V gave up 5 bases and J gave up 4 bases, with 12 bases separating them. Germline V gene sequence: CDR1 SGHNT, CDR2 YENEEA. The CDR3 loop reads CASSKKDGYNEQFF. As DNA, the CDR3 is TGTGCCAGCAGCAAAAAGGACGGGTACAATGAGCAGTTCTTC.

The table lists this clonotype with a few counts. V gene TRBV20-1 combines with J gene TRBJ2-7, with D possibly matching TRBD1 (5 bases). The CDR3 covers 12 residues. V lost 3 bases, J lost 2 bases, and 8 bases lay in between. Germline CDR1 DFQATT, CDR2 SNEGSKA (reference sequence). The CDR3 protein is CSARSGTYEQYV. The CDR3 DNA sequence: TGCAGTGCTAGGTCAGGGACCTACGAGCAGTACGTC.

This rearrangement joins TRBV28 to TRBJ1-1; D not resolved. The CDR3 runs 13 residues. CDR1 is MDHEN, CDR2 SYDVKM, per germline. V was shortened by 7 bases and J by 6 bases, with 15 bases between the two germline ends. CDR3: CASKKGRSAEAFF. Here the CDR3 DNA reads TGTGCCAGCAAGAAGGGTAGGTCCGCTGAAGCTTTCTTT.

The CDR3 nucleotides are TGTGCCAGCAGCTTAGGGGAGGTTTGGCCGGTAGGCGGGGAGCTGTTTTTT. It yields the protein CASSLGEVWPVGGELFF. The gene calls are TRBV7-2 and TRBJ2-2; D may be TRBD2 (6 bases). The CDR3 consists of 17 residues. Trimming shortened V by 1 base and J by 7 bases, and 19 bases separated the two germline ends. Germline-derived CDR1 and CDR2 are SGHTA and FQGNSA.

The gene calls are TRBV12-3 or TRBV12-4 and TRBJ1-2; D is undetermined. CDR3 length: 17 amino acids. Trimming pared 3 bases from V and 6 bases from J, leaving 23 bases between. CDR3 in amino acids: CASSFLPMGGIPDGYTF. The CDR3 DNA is TGTGCCAGCAGTTTTCTCCCCATGGGAGGGATCCCTGATGGCTACACCTTC.

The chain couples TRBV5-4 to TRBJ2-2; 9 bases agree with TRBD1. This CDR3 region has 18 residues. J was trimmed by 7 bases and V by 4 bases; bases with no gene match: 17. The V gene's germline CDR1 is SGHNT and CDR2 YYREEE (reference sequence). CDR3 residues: CASSNLDRGFSLVGELFF. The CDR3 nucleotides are TGTGCCAGCAGCAACCTCGACAGGGGGTTCTCTTTGGTCGGGGAGCTGTTTTTT. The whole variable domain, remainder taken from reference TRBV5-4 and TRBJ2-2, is ETGVTQSPTHLIKTRGQQVTLRCSSQSGHNTVSWYQQALGQGPQFIFQYYREEENGRGNFPPRFSGLQFPNYSSELNVNALELDDSALYLCASSNLDRGFSLVGELFFGEGSRLTVL.

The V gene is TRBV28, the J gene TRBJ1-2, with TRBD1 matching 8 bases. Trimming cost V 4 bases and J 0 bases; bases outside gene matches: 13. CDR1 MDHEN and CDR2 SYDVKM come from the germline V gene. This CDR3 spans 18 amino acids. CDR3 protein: CASSSPPTGVVANYGYTF. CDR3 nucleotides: TGTGCCAGCAGTTCCCCCCCGACAGGGGTCGTCGCTAACTATGGCTACACCTTC.

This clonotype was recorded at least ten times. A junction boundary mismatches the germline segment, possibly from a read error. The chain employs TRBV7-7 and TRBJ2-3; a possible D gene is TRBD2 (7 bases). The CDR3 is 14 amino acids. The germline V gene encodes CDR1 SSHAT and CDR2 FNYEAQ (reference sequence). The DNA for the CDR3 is TGTGCTAGCAGCCAATTCAGGGGAGGGGATACGCAGTATTTT. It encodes CASSQFRGGDTQYF.

CDR3 bases: TGTGCCAGCAGTTACTATGCAGGGGATGCCGGGGAGCTGTTTTTT. Amino acid sequence: CASSYYAGDAGELFF. V usage is TRBV6-5 and J usage is TRBJ2-2; D is perhaps TRBD1 (6 bases). The CDR3 is made up of 15 amino acids. With 1 base removed from V and 6 bases from J, the gap between germline ends came to 12 bases. Germline assignment: CDR1 MNHEY and CDR2 SVGAGI.

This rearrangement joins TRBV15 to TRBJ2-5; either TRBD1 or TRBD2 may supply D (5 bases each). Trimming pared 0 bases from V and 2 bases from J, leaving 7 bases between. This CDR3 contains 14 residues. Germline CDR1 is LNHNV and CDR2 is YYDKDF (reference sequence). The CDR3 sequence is CATSREGRQETQYF. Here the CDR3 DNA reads TGTGCCACCAGCAGAGAGGGACGGCAAGAGACCCAGTACTTC.

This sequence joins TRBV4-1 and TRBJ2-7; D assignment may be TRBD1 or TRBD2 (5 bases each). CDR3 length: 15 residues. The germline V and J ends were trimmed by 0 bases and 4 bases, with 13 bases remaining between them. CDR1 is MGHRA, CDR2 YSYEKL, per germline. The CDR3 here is CASSQDLPGSYEQYF. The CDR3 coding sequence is TGCGCCAGCAGCCAAGATTTGCCAGGGAGTTACGAGCAGTACTTC.

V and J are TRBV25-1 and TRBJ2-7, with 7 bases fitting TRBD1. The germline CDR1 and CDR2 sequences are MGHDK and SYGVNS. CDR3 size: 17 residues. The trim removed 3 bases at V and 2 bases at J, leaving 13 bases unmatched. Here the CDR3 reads CASSDPYSGTDTYEQYF. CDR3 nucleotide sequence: TGTGCCAGCAGTGATCCTTATTCCGGGACAGACACCTACGAGCAGTACTTC.

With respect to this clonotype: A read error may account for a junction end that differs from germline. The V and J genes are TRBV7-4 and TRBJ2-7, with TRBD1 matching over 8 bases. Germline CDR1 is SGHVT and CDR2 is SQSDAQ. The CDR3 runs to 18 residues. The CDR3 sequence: CVSSSTLISRDRFVEQYF. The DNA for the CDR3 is TGTGTCAGCAGCTCTACATTGATTAGTCGGGACAGGTTTGTCGAGCAGTACTTC.

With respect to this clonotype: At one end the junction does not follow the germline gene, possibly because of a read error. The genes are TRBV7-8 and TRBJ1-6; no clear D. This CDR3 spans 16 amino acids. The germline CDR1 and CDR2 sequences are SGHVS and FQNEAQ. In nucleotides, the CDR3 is TGTGCCAGCAGCTTACCAGGAGTCTCCTATAATTCACCCCCCCACTTT. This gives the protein CASSLPGVSYNSPPHF.

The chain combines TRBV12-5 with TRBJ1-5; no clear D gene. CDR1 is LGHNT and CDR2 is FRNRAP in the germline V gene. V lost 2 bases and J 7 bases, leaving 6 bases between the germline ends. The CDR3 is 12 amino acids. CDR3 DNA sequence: TGTGCTAGTGGTTTGAGGGAACAGCCCCAGCATTTT. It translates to CASGLREQPQHF.